This T cell receptor beta chain was sequenced in a study of blood T cell repertoires in COVID-19. Study in general: Spain, Italy and the United States supplied samples that represented acute and convalescent COVID-19. The analysed material was cDNA or gDNA that came from T cells, B-cell-depleted T cells, or PBMCs.

As processed by the authors: Researchers report that nucleated cell counts were estimated from reference gene primer amplification. Some clones are missing from TCRdb's copy, which holds only in-frame ones; the method was immunoSEQ multiplex PCR. That table is the source of V, J and clone size, and D and trimming were worked out from the DNA. The table records about 270,000 clones, roughly 84% of them present only once. The V gene's germline CDR1 is SGHDN and CDR2 FVKESK. After removal of 4 bases from V and 5 bases from J, the junction contained 7 bases not matched to a gene. The CDR3 length is 15 residues. This clone was seen only a few times.

The receptor's source is a woman in her late teens or twenties with acute or convalescent COVID-19. The V and J genes are TRBV14 and TRBJ1-1; TRBD1 matches at 10 bases. The sequencing input was peripheral blood. For the CDR3, the DNA is TGTGCCAGCAGCCCAGCCGGGACAGGGGAAACTGAAGCTTTCTTT. Encoded protein: CASSPAGTGETEAFF.